Below are 2 T cell receptor beta chains sequenced from a single sample in a study of OX40 agonist ivuxolimab in advanced cancers. The method was immunoSEQ multiplex PCR; TCRdb's version includes in-frame clones alone and lacks a portion of them. The sample records about 73,000 clones, roughly 90% being singletons. The specimen comprised CD4+ or CD8+ T cells sorted from blood, sampled in a trial of the OX40 agonist ivuxolimab. These receptor sequences come from an adult with an advanced solid tumor such as melanoma, head and neck, liver or kidney cancer.

This chain links TRBV30 with TRBJ1-1, with unresolved D. V was trimmed by 5 bases and J by 4 bases, leaving 14 bases between them. The CDR3 is 13 amino acids. Germline assignment: CDR1 GTSNPN and CDR2 SVGIG (reference sequence). The CDR3 here is CAWDLGRGTEAFF. The CDR3 coding sequence is TGTGCCTGGGACCTCGGCCGGGGCACTGAAGCTTTCTTT.

The J gene is TRBJ1-3, the V gene TRBV7-6; 7 bases are shared with TRBD1. The CDR3 length is 15 residues. V shed 5 bases and J 4 bases; nucleotides not matched to a gene: 8. Germline V gives CDR1 SGHVS, CDR2 FNYEAQ. In DNA form, the CDR3 reads TGTGCCAGCAGCCCGACAGGGACTATCGGAAACACCATATATTTT. This codes for CASSPTGTIGNTIYF.